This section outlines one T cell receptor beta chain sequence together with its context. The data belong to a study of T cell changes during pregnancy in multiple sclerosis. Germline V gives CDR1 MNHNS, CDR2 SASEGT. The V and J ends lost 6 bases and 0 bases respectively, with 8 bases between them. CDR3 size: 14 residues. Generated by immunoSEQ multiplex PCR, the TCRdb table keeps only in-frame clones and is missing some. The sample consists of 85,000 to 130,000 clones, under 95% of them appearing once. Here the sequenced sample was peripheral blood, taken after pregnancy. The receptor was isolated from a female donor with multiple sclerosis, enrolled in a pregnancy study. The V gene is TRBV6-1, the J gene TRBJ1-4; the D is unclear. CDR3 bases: TGTGCCAGCAGGCAGGTGGCAACTAATGAAAAACTGTTTTTT. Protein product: CASRQVATNEKLFF.